Following are 17 T cell receptor beta chains from one sample sequenced in a study of T cell repertoires in cytomegalovirus infection. TCRdb used MiXCR to reprocess the reads, holding one entry per CDR3 protein. The data show over 150,000 distinct CDR3 sequences, under 25% seen once. The sequencing sample was made of PBMCs. The source is a human donor in good health (CMV status not recorded). Some clones in this sample may be carry-over from other donors' samples.

This chain's CDR3 is CSASWTSGRQETQYF. The DNA for the CDR3 is TGCAGTGCTAGTTGGACTAGCGGGAGGCAAGAGACCCAGTACTTC. This chain uses TRBV20-1 with TRBJ2-5; 14 positions match TRBD2. After removal of 3 bases from V and 2 bases from J, the junction contained 2 bases not matched to a gene. Germline V lookup: CDR1 DFQATT, CDR2 SNEGSKA (reference sequence). The CDR3 contains 15 residues.

Only a few counts were recorded for this clonotype. CDR3 loop: CASSREGLTEAFF. Here the CDR3 DNA reads TGTGCCAGCAGCCGCGAGGGACTCACTGAAGCTTTCTTT. The chain employs TRBV7-2 and TRBJ1-1; weak D call: TRBD1 (5 bases). The V end lost 5 bases, the J end lost 4 bases, and 11 bases lay between the germline ends. The CDR3 runs to 13 residues. Germline CDR1 and CDR2: SGHTA and FQGNSA.

The table lists this clonotype with many counts. At one end the junction does not follow the germline gene, possibly because of a read error. The chain carries TRBV5-1 and TRBJ2-6, with 7 positions matching TRBD1. Germline CDR1 SGHRS, CDR2 YFSETQ. CDR3 length: 15 residues. CDR3 sequence reads: CASSLQGTGANVLTF. DNA for the CDR3: TGTGCCAGCAGCTTACAGGGGACTGGGGCCAACGTCCTGACTTTC. The full variable domain, its missing parts supplied by reference TRBV5-1 and TRBJ2-6, is KAGVTQTPRYLIKTRGQQVTLSCSPISGHRSVSWYQQTPGQGLQFLFEYFSETQRNKGNFPGRFSGRQFSNSRSEMNVSTLELGDSALYLCASSLQGTGANVLTFGAGSRLTVL.

This clonotype was counted at least ten times. The V gene is TRBV28, the J gene TRBJ2-1; 7 bases map to TRBD1. With 7 bases clipped from V and 2 bases from J, the junction kept 11 bases outside the gene matches. The CDR3 totals 16 residues. Germline CDR1 reads MDHEN; CDR2 reads SYDVKM. The CDR3 is CASTQGGADPYNEQFF. In DNA, the CDR3 is TGTGCCAGCACCCAAGGGGGCGCCGACCCCTACAATGAGCAGTTCTTC.

The rearrangement joins TRBV2 to TRBJ2-1; maybe TRBD1 (6 bases). The CDR3 runs 14 residues. Germline lookup yields CDR1 SNHLY and CDR2 FYNNEI. The ends were cut back, 6 bases at V and 3 bases at J, with 12 bases in the middle. For the CDR3, the DNA is TGTGCCAGCAGCCAAGACAGGAACTACAATGAGCAGTTCTTC. This translates into CASSQDRNYNEQFF.

The V gene is TRBV2, the J gene TRBJ1-1; D not resolved. The germline V gene has CDR1 SNHLY and CDR2 FYNNEI. The V and J ends lost 6 bases and 5 bases respectively, with 16 bases between them. The CDR3 is 14 amino acids. CDR3 residues: CASSQQGVGTEAFF. CDR3 DNA sequence: TGTGCCAGCAGCCAACAAGGAGTGGGAACTGAAGCTTTCTTT.

This clonotype turned up a few times. The junction departs from the called germline gene at one end, perhaps through a read error. The V and J genes are TRBV6-5 and TRBJ1-2; 7 nucleotides match TRBD1. The V gene's germline CDR1 is MNHEY and CDR2 SVGAGI. The CDR3 contains 13 residues. As DNA, the CDR3 is TGTGCCAGCAGTTCTCCGGGACAGAGGCCGATTTCCTTC. This codes for CASSSPGQRPISF.

This rearrangement joins TRBV7-9 to TRBJ1-1; possible D gene TRBD1, 6 bases. The CDR3 is made up of 13 amino acids. Trimming removed 6 bases from V and 7 bases from J, with 15 bases in between. Germline CDR1 and CDR2: SEHNR and FQNEAQ (reference sequence). CDR3 in amino acids: CASRMDSLFEAFF. The CDR3 region has the DNA TGTGCCAGCAGAATGGACAGCCTTTTTGAAGCTTTCTTT.

V is TRBV20-1 and J is TRBJ2-1; 12 bases map to TRBD2. This CDR3 comprises 15 residues. Unmatched junction bases numbered 7, after V lost 2 bases and J lost 8 bases. CDR1 DFQATT and CDR2 SNEGSKA come from the germline V gene (reference sequence). CDR3 sequence: CSARNPSGRGDEQFF. CDR3 nucleotide sequence: TGCAGTGCTAGAAACCCTAGCGGGAGGGGCGATGAGCAGTTCTTC.

There are a few counts of this clonotype. The J gene is TRBJ2-7, the V gene TRBV28; D assignment may be TRBD1 or TRBD2 (5 bases each). CDR1 and CDR2 (germline): MDHEN, SYDVKM. V was trimmed by 6 bases and J by 3 bases, leaving 21 bases between them. This CDR3 has 16 amino acids. This CDR3 reads CASSPRGVRANYEQYF. For the CDR3, the DNA is TGTGCCAGCAGCCCGCGAGGGGTCAGGGCGAACTACGAGCAGTACTTC.

This chain links TRBV28 with TRBJ2-7; the match to TRBD2 covers 9 bases. This CDR3 has 13 residues. CDR1 and CDR2 (germline): MDHEN, SYDVKM. Trimming cost V 6 bases and J 13 bases; bases outside gene matches: 13. DNA for the CDR3: TGTGCCAGCAGCCTAGGACTAGCGCAGTACCCTTACTTC. Translated: CASSLGLAQYPYF. The whole variable domain, filled in from reference TRBV28 and TRBJ2-7, reads DVKVTQSSRYLVKRTGEKVFLECVQDMDHENMFWYRQDPGLGLRLIYFSYDVKMKEKGDIPEGYSVSREKKERFSLILESASTNQTSMYLCASSLGLAQYPYFGPGTRLTVT.

This chain connects TRBV11-2 to TRBJ2-7; tentative D call: TRBD2 (6 bases). The CDR3 runs to 12 residues. V lost 7 bases and J lost 2, with 9 bases in between. Germline lookup yields CDR1 SGHAT and CDR2 FQNNGV. In nucleotides, the CDR3 is TGTGCCAGCAACGGGGGTGCCTACGAGCAGTACTTC. It specifies CASNGGAYEQYF. The whole variable domain, filled in from reference TRBV11-2 and TRBJ2-7, reads EAGVAQSPRYKIIEKRQSVAFWCNPISGHATLYWYQQILGQGPKLLIQFQNNGVVDDSQLPKDRFSAERLKGVDSTLKIQPAKLEDSAVYLCASNGGAYEQYFGPGTRLTVT.

The CDR3 sequence is CSARDITSSYEQYF. The CDR3 nucleotides read TGCAGTGCTAGGGACATTACGAGCTCCTACGAGCAGTACTTC. V usage is TRBV20-1 and J usage is TRBJ2-7; TRBD1 is a possible D gene (5 bases). Trimming cost V 3 bases and J 0 bases, with 12 bases left between them. This CDR3 comprises 14 residues. In germline, CDR1 is DFQATT, CDR2 SNEGSKA (reference sequence).

This clonotype appeared a few times. The J gene is TRBJ2-3, the V gene TRBV5-5; no definite D call. The CDR3 sequence is 13 residues long. Germline V lookup: CDR1 SGHKS, CDR2 YYEKEE (reference sequence). Trimming took off 4 bases at V and 4 bases at J, with 10 bases between the two ends. This chain's CDR3 is CASSRSLADTQYF. Here the CDR3 DNA reads TGTGCCAGCAGCAGGAGTTTGGCAGATACGCAGTATTTT.

The CDR3: CASAAGEVGSSQFF. For the CDR3, the DNA is TGTGCCAGCGCAGCGGGAGAGGTGGGGAGCAGCCAGTTCTTC. The rearrangement joins TRBV28 to TRBJ2-1, with 8 positions matching TRBD2. The CDR3 is made up of 14 amino acids. CDR1 is MDHEN and CDR2 is SYDVKM in the germline V gene. V lost 8 bases, J lost 13 bases, and 16 bases stayed unmatched.

This clonotype was observed a handful of times. The chain joins TRBV11-2 to TRBJ1-5; possibly TRBD1 for D (6 bases). V dropped 3 bases and J dropped 4 bases, with 10 bases sitting between them. Germline V lookup: CDR1 SGHAT, CDR2 FQNNGV. The CDR3 has 14 residues. CDR3 loop: CASSLTGHNQPQHF. Written as DNA, the CDR3 is TGTGCCAGCAGCTTGACGGGACATAATCAGCCCCAGCATTTT.

In this sample, this clonotype turned up many times. This rearrangement joins TRBV7-9 to TRBJ2-1, with unresolved D. This CDR3 has 15 residues. V was clipped by 6 bases and J by 0 bases, with 12 bases between them. The germline V gene has CDR1 SEHNR and CDR2 FQNEAQ (reference sequence). The chain's CDR3 is CASSRVPSSYNEQFF. The CDR3 DNA sequence: TGTGCCAGCAGTAGAGTCCCGAGCTCCTACAATGAGCAGTTCTTC.